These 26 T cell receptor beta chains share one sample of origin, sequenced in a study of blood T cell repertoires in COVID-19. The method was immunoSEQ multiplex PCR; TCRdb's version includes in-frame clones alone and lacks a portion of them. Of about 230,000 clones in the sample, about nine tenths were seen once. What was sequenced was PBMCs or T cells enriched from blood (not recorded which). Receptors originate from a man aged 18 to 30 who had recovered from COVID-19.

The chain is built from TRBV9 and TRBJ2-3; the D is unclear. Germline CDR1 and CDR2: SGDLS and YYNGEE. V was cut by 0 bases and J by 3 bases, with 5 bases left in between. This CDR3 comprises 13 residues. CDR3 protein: CASSVEQTDTQYF. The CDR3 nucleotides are TGTGCCAGCAGCGTAGAACAAACAGATACGCAGTATTTT.

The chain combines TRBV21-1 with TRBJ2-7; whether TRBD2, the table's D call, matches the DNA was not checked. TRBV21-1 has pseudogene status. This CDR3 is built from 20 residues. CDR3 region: CASSNPIWSGVPPRGYEQYF. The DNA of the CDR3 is TGTGCCAGCAGCAACCCCATTTGGTCGGGGGTTCCGCCGAGGGGATACGAGCAGTACTTC.

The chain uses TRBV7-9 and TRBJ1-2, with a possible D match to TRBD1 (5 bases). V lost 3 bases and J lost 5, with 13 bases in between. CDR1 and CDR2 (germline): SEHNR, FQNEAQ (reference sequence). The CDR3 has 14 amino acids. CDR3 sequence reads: CASSLGGRGYGYTF. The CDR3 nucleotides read TGTGCCAGCAGCTTGGGCGGACGGGGGTATGGCTACACCTTC.

The DNA of the CDR3 is TGTGCCAGCTCACCCCTACAGCAAGAGACCCAGTACTTC. This gives the protein CASSPLQQETQYF. The chain recombines TRBV18 with TRBJ2-5; D is undetermined. The V and J ends lost 3 bases and 2 bases respectively, with 7 bases between them. The germline V gene has CDR1 KGHSH and CDR2 LQKENI. This CDR3 region has 13 residues.

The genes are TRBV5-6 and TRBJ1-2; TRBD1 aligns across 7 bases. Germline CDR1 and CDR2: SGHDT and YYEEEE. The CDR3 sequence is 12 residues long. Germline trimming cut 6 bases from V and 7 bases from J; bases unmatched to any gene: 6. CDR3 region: CASNDRVGGYTF. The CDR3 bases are TGTGCCAGCAACGACAGGGTCGGTGGCTACACCTTC.

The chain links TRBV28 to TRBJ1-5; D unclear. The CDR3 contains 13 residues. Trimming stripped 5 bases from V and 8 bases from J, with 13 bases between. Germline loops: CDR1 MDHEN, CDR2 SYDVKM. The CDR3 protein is CASSPTGLKPQHF. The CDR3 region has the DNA TGTGCCAGCAGTCCAACGGGTCTGAAGCCCCAGCATTTT.

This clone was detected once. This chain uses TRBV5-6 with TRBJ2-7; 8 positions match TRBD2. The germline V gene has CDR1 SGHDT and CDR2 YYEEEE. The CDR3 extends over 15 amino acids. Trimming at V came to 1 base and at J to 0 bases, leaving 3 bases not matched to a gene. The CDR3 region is CASSLRAGGSYEQYF. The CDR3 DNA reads TGTGCCAGCAGCTTGCGTGCGGGGGGCTCCTACGAGCAGTACTTC. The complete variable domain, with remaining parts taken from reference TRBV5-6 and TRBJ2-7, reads DAGVTQSPTHLIKTRGQQVTLRCSPKSGHDTVSWYQQALGQGPQFIFQYYEEEERQRGNFPDRFSGHQFPNYSSELNVNALLLGDSALYLCASSLRAGGSYEQYFGPGTRLTVT.

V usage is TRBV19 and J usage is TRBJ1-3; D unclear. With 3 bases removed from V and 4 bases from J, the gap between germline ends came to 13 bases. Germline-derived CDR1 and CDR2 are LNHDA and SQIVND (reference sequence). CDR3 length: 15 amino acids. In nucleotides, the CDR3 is TGTGCCAGTAGTATCCCGGTTGCAGGAGGAAACACCATATATTTT. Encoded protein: CASSIPVAGGNTIYF.

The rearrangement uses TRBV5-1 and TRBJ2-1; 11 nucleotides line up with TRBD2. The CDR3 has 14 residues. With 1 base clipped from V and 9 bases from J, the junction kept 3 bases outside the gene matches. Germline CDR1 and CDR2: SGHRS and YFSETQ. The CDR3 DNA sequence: TGCGCCAGCAGCTTGCTAGCGGGAGGAAGTGAGCAGTTCTTC. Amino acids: CASSLLAGGSEQFF.

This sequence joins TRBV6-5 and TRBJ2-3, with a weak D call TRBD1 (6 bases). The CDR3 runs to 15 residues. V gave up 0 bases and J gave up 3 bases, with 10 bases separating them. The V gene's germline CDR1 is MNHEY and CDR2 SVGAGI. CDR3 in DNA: TGTGCCAGCAGTTACTCGTACAGGGCAACAGATACGCAGTATTTT. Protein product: CASSYSYRATDTQYF.

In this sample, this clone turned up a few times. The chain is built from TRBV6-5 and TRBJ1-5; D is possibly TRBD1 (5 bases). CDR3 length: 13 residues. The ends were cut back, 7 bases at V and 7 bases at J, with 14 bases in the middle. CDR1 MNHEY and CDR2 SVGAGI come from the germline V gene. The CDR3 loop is CASNVRVRQPQHF. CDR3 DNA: TGTGCCAGCAATGTCAGGGTTAGGCAGCCCCAGCATTTT.

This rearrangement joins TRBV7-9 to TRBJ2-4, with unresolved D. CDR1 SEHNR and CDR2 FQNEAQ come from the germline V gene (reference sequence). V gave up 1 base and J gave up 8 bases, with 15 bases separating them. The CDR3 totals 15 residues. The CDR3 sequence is CASSLGPTDQDIQYF. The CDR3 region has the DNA TGTGCCAGCAGCTTAGGGCCAACAGATCAGGACATTCAGTACTTC.

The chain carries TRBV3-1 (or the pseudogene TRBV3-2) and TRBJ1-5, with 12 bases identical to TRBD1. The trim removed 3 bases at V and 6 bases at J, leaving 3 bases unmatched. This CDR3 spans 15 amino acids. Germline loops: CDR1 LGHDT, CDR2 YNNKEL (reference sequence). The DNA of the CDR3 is TGTGCCAGCAGCCAGGGACAGGGGGCGAGTCAGCCCCAGCATTTT. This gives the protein CASSQGQGASQPQHF.

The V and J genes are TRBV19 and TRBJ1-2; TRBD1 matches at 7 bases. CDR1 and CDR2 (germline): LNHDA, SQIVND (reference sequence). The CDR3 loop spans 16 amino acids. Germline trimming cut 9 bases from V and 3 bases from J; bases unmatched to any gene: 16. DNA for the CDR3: TGTGCCAGCTCCACCCCGAGGGACAGAGGGTACTATGGCTACACCTTC. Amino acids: CASSTPRDRGYYGYTF.

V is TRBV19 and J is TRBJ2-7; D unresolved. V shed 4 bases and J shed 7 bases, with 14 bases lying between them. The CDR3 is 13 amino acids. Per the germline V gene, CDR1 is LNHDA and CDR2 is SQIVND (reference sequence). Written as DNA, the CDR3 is TGTGCCAGTAGTAAAGAACTAAGATTGGAGCAGTACTTC. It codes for CASSKELRLEQYF.

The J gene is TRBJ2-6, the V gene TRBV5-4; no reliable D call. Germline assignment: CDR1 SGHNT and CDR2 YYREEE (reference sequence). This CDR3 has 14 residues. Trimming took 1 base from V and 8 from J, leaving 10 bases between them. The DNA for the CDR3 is TGTGCCAGCAGCTTGTATGTTTCCCCCAACGTCCTGACTTTC. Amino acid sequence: CASSLYVSPNVLTF.

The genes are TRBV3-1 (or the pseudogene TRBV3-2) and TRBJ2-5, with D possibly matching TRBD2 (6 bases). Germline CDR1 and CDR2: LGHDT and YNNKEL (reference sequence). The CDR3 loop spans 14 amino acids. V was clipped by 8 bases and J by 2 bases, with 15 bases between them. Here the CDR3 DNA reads TGTGCCAGCCTGCCTCGCGGGGATCAAGAGACCCAGTACTTC. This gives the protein CASLPRGDQETQYF.

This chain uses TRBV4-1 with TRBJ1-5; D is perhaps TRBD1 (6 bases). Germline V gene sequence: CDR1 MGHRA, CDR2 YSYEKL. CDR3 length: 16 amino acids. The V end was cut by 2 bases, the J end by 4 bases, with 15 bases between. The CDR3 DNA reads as TGCGCCAGCAGCCAAATACAGGGTACGGGGAATCAGCCCCAGCATTTT. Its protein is CASSQIQGTGNQPQHF.

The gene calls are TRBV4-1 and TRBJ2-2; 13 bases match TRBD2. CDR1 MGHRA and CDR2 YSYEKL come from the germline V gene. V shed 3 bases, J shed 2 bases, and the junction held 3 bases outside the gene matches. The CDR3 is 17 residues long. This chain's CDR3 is CASSHRTSGGNTGELFF. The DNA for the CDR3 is TGCGCCAGCAGCCACCGGACTAGCGGGGGAAACACCGGGGAGCTGTTTTTT.

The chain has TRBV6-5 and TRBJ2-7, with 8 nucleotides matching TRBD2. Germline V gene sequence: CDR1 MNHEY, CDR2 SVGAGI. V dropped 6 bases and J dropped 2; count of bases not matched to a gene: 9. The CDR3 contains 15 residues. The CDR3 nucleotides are TGTGCCAGCAGCCCCATACTAGCGGAAGCCTACGAGCAGTACTTC. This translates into CASSPILAEAYEQYF.

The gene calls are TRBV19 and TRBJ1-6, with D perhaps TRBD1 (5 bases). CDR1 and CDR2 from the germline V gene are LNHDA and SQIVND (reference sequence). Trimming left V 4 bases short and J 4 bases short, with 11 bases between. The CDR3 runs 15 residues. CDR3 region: CASSKDKMYNSPLHF. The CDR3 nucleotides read TGTGCCAGTAGTAAGGACAAGATGTATAATTCACCCCTCCACTTT.

CDR3 loop: CASSAFSGKGVAYNEQFF. The CDR3 region has the DNA TGTGCCAGCAGTGCTTTTAGCGGGAAGGGGGTAGCTTACAATGAGCAGTTCTTC. The gene calls are TRBV2 and TRBJ2-1, with TRBD2 matching 8 bases. CDR1 is SNHLY, CDR2 FYNNEI, per germline. The CDR3 totals 18 residues. V shed 4 bases, J shed 4 bases, and the junction held 15 bases outside the gene matches.

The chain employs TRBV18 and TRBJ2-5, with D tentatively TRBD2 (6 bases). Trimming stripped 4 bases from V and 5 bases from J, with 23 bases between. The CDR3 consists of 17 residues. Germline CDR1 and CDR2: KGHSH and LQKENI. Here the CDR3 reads CASSRVLAGPGGETQYF. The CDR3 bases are TGTGCCAGCTCACGGGTGCTCGCGGGACCAGGTGGGGAGACCCAGTACTTC.

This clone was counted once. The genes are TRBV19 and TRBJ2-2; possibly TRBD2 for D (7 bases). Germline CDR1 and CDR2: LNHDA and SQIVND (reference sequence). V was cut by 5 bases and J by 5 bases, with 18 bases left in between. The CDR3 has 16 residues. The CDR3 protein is CASSRGGRGGTGELFF. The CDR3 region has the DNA TGTGCCAGTAGTCGGGGCGGCAGGGGAGGGACCGGGGAGCTGTTTTTT.

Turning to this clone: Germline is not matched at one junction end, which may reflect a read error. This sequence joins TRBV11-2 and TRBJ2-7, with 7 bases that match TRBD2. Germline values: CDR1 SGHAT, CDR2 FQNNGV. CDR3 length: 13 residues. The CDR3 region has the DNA TGTGCCAGCAGCTTAGGGGTAGCGGGTGTCGTGGACTTC. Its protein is CASSLGVAGVVDF.

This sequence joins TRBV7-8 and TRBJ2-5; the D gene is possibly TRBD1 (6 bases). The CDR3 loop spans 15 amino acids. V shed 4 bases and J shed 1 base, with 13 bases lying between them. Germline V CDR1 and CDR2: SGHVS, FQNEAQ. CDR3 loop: CASSSSGVGQETQYF. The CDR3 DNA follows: TGTGCCAGCAGCTCGTCAGGGGTGGGCCAAGAGACCCAGTACTTC. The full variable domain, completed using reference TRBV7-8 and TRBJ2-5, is GAGVSQSPRYKVAKRGQDVALRCDPISGHVSLFWYQQALGQGPEFLTYFQNEAQLDKSGLPSDRFFAERPEGSVSTLKIQRTQQEDSAVYLCASSSSGVGQETQYFGPGTRLLVL.